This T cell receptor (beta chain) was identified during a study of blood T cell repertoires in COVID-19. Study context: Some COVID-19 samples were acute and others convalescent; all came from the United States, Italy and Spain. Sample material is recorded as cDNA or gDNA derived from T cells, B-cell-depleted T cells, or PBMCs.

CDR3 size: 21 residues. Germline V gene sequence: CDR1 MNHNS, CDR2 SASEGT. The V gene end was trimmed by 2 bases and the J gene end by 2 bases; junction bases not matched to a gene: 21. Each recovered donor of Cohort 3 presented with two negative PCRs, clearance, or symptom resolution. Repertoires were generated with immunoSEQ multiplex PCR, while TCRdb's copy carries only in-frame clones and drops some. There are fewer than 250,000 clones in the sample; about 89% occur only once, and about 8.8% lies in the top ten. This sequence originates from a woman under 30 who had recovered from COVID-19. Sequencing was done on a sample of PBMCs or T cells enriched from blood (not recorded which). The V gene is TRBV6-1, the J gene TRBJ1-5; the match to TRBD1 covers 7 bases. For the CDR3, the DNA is TGTGCCAGCAGTGAAAGTAGGTCGGGACAGCAAAGCATAGGGCGCAATCAGCCCCAGCATTTT. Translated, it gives CASSESRSGQQSIGRNQPQHF.